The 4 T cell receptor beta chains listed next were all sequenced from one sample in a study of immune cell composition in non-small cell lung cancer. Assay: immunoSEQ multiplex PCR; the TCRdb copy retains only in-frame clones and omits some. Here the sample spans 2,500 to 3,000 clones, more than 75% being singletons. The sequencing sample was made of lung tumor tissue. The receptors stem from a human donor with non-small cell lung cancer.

The CDR3 is CASSRGQENSPLHF. In DNA form, the CDR3 reads TGCGCCAGCAGCAGGGGACAGGAAAATTCACCCCTCCACTTT. The chain recombines TRBV5-1 with TRBJ1-6; 8 nucleotides agree with TRBD1. This CDR3 has 14 amino acids. CDR1 is SGHRS, CDR2 YFSETQ, per germline. V trimming: 4 bases; J trimming: 7 bases; junction bases outside the gene matches: 4.

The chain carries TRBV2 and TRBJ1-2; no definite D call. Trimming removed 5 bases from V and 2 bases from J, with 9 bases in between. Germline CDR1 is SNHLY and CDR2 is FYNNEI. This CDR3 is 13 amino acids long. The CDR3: CASSLRENYGYTF. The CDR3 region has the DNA TGTGCCAGCAGTCTCCGGGAGAACTATGGCTACACCTTC.

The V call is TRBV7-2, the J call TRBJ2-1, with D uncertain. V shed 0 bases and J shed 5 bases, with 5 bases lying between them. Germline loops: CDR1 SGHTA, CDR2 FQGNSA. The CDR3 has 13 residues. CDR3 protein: CASSLAENNEQFF. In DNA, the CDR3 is TGTGCCAGCAGCTTAGCAGAGAACAATGAGCAGTTCTTC. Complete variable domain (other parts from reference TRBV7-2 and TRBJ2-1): GAGVSQSPSNKVTEKGKDVELRCDPISGHTALYWYRQSLGQGLEFLIYFQGNSAPDKSGLPSDRFSAERTGGSVSTLTIQRTQQEDSAVYLCASSLAENNEQFFGPGTRLTVL.

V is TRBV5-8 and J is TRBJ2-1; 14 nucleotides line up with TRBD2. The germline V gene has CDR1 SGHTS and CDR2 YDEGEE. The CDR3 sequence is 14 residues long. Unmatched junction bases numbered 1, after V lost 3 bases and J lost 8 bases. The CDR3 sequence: CASSSGLAGDEQFF. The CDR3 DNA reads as TGTGCCAGCAGCTCGGGACTAGCGGGGGATGAGCAGTTCTTC.